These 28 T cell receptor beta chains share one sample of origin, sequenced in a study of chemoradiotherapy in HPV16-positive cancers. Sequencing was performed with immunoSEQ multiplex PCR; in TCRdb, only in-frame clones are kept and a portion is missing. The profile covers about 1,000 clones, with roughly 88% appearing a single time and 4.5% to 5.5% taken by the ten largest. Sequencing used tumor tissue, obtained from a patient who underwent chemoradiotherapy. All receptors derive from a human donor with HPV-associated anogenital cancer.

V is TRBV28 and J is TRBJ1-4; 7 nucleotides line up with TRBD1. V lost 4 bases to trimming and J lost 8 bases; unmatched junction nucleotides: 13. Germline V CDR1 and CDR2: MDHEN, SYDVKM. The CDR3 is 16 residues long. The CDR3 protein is CASSSPTGVGREKLFF. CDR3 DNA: TGTGCCAGCAGTTCACCAACAGGGGTTGGACGAGAAAAACTGTTTTTT.

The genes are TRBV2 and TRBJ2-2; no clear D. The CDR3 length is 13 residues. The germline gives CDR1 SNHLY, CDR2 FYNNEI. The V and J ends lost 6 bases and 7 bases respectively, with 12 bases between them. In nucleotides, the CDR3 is TGTGCCAGCAGGGCGGACGTGATCGGGGAGCTGTTTTTT. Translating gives CASRADVIGELFF.

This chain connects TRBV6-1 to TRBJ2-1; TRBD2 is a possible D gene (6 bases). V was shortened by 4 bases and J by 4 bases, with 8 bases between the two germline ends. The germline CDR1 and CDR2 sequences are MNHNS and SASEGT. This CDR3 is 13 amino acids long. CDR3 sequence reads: CASSVGGYNEQFF. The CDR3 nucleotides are TGTGCCAGCAGTGTTGGAGGGTACAATGAGCAGTTCTTC.

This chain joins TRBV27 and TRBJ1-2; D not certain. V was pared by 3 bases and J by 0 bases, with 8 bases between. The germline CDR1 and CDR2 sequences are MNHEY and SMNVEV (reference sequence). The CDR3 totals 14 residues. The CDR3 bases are TGTGCCAGCAGTTTCTCATTGACTAACTATGGCTACACCTTC. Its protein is CASSFSLTNYGYTF.

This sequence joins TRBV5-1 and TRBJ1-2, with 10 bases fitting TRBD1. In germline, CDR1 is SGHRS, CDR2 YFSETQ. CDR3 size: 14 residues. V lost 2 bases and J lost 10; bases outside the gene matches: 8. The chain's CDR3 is CASSLSGTGADYTF. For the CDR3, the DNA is TGCGCCAGCAGCTTATCCGGGACAGGGGCCGACTACACCTTC.

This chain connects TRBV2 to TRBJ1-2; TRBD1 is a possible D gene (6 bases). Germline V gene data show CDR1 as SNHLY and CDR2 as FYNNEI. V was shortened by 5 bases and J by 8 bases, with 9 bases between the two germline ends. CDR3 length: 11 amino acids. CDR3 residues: CASSRTEGYTF. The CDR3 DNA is TGTGCCAGCAGTCGGACAGAAGGCTACACCTTC.

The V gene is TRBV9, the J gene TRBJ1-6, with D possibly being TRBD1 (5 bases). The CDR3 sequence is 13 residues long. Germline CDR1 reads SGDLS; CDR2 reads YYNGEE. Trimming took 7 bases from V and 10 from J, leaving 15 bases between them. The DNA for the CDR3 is TGTGCCAGCGGGATGTCGGGGGAGTCACCCCTCCACTTT. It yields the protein CASGMSGESPLHF. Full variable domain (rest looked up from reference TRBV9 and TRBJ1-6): DSGVTQTPKHLITATGQRVTLRCSPRSGDLSVYWYQQSLDQGLQFLIQYYNGEERAKGNILERFSAQQFPDLHSELNLSSLELGDSALYFCASGMSGESPLHFGNGTRLTVT.

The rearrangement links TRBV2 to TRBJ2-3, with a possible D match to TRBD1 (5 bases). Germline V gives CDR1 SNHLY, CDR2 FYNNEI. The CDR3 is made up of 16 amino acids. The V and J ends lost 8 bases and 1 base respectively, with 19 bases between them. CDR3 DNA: TGTGCCAGCCAAGGACACAGGATCGATGGCACAGATACGCAGTATTTT. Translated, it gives CASQGHRIDGTDTQYF.

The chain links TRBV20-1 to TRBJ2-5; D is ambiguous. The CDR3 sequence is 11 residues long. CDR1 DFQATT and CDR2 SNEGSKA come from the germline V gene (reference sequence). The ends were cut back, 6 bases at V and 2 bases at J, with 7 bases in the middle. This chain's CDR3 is CSARRQETQYF. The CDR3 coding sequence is TGCAGTGCCCGGAGACAAGAGACCCAGTACTTC.

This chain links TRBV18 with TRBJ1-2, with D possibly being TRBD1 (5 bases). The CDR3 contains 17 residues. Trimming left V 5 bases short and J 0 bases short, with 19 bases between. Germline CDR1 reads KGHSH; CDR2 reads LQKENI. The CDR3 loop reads CASSRQSPTQANYGYTF. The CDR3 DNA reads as TGTGCCAGCTCAAGACAGTCCCCGACACAAGCTAACTATGGCTACACCTTC. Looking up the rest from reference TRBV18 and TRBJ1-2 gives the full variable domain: NAGVMQNPRHLVRRRGQEARLRCSPMKGHSHVYWYRQLPEEGLKFMVYLQKENIIDESGMPKERFSAEFPKEGPSILRIQQVVRGDSAAYFCASSRQSPTQANYGYTFGSGTRLTVV.

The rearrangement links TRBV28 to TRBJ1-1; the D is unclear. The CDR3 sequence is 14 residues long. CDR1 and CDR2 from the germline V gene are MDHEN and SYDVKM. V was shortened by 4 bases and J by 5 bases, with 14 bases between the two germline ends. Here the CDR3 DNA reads TGTGCCAGCAGTTGGTCGGAAGTCGGGACTGAAGCTTTCTTT. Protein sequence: CASSWSEVGTEAFF.

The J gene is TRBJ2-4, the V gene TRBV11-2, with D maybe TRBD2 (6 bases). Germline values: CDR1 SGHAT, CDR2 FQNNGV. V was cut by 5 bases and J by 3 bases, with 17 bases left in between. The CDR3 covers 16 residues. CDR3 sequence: CASSPGLGGGKNIQYF. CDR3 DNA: TGTGCCAGCAGCCCGGGATTGGGGGGTGGCAAAAACATTCAGTACTTC.

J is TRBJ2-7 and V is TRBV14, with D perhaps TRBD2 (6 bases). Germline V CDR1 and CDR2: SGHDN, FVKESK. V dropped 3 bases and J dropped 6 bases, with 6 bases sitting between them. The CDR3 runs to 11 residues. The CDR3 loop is CASSHGGEQYF. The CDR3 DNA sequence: TGTGCCAGCAGCCACGGGGGCGAGCAGTACTTC.

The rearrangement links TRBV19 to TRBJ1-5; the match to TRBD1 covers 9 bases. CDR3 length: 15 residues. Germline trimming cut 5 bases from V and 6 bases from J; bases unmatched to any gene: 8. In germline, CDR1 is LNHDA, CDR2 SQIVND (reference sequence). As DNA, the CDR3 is TGTGCCAGTAGTCCCTACAGGGGGCCGGGTCAGCCCCAGCATTTT. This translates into CASSPYRGPGQPQHF.

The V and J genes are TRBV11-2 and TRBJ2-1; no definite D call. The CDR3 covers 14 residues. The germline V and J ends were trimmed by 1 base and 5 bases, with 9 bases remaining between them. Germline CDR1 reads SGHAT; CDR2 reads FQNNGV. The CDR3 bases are TGTGCCAGCAGCTTAGGGTGGGCGAACAATGAGCAGTTCTTC. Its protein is CASSLGWANNEQFF.

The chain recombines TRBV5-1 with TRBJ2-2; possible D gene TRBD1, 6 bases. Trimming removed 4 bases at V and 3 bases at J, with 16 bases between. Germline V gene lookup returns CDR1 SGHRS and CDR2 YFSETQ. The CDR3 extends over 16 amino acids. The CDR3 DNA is TGCGCCAGCAGCCCCAACTTGGCAGGGGACACCGGGGAGCTGTTTTTT. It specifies CASSPNLAGDTGELFF.

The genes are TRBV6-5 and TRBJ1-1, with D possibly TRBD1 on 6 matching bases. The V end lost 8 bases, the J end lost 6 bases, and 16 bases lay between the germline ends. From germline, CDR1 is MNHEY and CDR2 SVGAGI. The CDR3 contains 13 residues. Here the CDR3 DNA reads TGTGCCAGCCACTTAAAGGGGGGCGCTGAAGCTTTCTTT. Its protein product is CASHLKGGAEAFF.

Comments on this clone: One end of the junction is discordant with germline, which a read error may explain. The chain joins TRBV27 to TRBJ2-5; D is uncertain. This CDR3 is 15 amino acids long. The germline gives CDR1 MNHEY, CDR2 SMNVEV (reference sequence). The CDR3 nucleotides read TGTGCCAGCAGATTATCGCCTTTTAACCAAGAGACCCAGTACTTC. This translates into CASRLSPFNQETQYF.

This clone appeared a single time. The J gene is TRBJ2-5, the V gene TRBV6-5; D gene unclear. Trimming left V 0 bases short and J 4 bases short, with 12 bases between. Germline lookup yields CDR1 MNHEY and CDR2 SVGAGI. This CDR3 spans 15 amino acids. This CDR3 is CASSYSAAAIETQYF. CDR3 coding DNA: TGTGCCAGCAGTTACTCAGCTGCGGCCATAGAGACCCAGTACTTC.

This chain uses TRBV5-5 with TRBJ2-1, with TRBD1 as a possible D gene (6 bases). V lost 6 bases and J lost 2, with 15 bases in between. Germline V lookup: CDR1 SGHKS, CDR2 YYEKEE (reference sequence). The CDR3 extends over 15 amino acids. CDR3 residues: CASNMDRLPYNEQFF. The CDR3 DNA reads TGTGCCAGCAACATGGACAGACTACCCTACAATGAGCAGTTCTTC.

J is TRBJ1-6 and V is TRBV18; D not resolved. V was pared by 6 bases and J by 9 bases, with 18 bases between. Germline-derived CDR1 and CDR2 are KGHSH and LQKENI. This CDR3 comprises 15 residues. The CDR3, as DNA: TGTGCCAGCTCTCAGCAGCCCCCGGACCGTTCACCCCTCCACTTT. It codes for CASSQQPPDRSPLHF.

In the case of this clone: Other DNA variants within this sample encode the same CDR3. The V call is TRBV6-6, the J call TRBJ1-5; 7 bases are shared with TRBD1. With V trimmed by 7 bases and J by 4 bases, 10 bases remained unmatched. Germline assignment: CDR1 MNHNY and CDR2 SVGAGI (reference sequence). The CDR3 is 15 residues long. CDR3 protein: CASNLQGSWNQPQHF. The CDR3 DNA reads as TGTGCCAGCAACCTACAGGGGTCATGGAATCAGCCCCAGCATTTT.

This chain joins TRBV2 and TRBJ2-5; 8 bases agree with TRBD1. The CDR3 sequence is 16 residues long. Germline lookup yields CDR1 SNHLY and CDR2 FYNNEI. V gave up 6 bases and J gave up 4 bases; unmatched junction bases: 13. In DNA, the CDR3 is TGTGCCAGCAGCTACCCCGCAGGGGGCAGGGGAGAGACCCAGTACTTC. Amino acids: CASSYPAGGRGETQYF.

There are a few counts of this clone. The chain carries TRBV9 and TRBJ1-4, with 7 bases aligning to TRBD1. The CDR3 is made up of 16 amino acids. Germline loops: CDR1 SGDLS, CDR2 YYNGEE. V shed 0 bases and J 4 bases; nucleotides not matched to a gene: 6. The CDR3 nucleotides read TGTGCCAGCAGCGTAGTACAGGGGCACGGTAATGAAAAACTGTTTTTT. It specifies CASSVVQGHGNEKLFF.

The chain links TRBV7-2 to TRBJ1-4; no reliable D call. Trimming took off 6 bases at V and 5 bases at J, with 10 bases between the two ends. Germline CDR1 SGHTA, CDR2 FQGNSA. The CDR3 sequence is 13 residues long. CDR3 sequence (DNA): TGTGCCAGCAGTTTCCAGAGAAATGAAAAACTGTTTTTT. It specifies CASSFQRNEKLFF. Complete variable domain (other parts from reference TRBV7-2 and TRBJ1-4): GAGVSQSPSNKVTEKGKDVELRCDPISGHTALYWYRQSLGQGLEFLIYFQGNSAPDKSGLPSDRFSAERTGGSVSTLTIQRTQQEDSAVYLCASSFQRNEKLFFGSGTQLSVL.

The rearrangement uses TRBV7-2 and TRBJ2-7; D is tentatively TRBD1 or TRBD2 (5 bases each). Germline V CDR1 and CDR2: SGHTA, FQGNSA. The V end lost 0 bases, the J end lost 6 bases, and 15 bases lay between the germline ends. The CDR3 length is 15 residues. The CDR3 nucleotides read TGTGCCAGCAGCTTAGCGCGAGGGGCAACGGTCGAGCAGTACTTC. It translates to CASSLARGATVEQYF.

CDR3 coding DNA: TGTGCCAGCAGCTTGGCCAATCGGGGGGCTGGCTATGGCTACACCTTC. Translation: CASSLANRGAGYGYTF. V is TRBV5-4 and J is TRBJ1-2; D possibly corresponds to TRBD1 (6 bases). The V end was cut by 0 bases, the J end by 4 bases, with 16 bases between. The CDR3 is 16 residues long. Germline values: CDR1 SGHNT, CDR2 YYREEE (reference sequence).

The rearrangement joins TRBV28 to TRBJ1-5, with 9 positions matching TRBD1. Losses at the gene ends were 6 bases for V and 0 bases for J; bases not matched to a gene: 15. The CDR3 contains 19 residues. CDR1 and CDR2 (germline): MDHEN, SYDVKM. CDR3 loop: CASRDRRDRVRTSNQPQHF. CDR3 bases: TGTGCCAGCAGAGATCGCCGGGACAGGGTCCGTACTAGCAATCAGCCCCAGCATTTT.